The entry below describes one TCR beta chain. The antigen remains undetermined. This sample was taken from a study of blood T cells in healthy people across ages. Whole-study results and caveats: Estimates of total diversity, which came from one million sequenced T cells, were considered to be underestimates. The long-lived group displayed more naive CD4+ cells, plus higher diversity, than the aged donors did.

Germline V CDR1 and CDR2: MNHNY, SVGAGI (reference sequence). This CDR3 comprises 14 residues. Trimming at V came to 0 bases and at J to 4 bases, leaving 2 bases not matched to a gene. A J-beta primer mix and a sample-barcoded 5' primer were used in a second PCR of roughly 6 to 11 cycles. From the 5' RACE reads, TCRdb called clonotypes with MiXCR, one entry per CDR3 protein. This table has about 770,000 distinct CDR3 sequences, 40% to 50% appearing once. There were healthy Caucasian individuals from Russia, aged roughly 6 to 100, serving as donors. Per-sample yields of isolated PBMCs were at least 6 million.

Material for sequencing was blood. The source is a man aged 60 to 75 in good health. The chain links TRBV6-6 to TRBJ1-2; 7 bases are a match to TRBD1. Here the CDR3 DNA reads TGTGCCAGCAGTTACTCGACAGGGACCTATGGCTACACCTTC. Translating gives CASSYSTGTYGYTF.